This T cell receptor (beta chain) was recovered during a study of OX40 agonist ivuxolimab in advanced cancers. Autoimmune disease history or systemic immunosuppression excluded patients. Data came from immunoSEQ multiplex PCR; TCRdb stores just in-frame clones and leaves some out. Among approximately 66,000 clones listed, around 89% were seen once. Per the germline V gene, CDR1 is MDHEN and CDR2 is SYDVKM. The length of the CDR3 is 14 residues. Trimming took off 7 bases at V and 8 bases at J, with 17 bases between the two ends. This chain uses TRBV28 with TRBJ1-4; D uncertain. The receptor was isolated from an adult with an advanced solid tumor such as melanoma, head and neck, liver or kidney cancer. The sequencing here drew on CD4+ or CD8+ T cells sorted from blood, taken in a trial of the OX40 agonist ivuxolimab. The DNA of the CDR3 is TGTGCCAGCACCCTTACCAGGCGACCGGAAAAACTGTTTTTT. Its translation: CASTLTRRPEKLFF.